This record concerns one TCR beta chain sequence. What it binds is unknown. This sample is part of a study of cytotoxic CD8 clonotypes in ibrutinib-treated CLL. The overall study: Response specimens were obtained following a median treatment duration of 12 months, with a range of 6 to 36. Sequenced samples delivered averages of around 250,000 productive templates and around 90,000 productive rearrangements. Points from the study as a whole: Clonality rose at ibrutinib response and fell back toward baseline at progression.

The V gene's germline CDR1 is DFQATT and CDR2 SNEGSKA (reference sequence). Trimming cost V 3 bases and J 6 bases, with 5 bases left between them. There are 10 residues in the CDR3. Sequenced by immunoSEQ multiplex PCR; TCRdb stores in-frame clones only, minus some. This table has some 140,000 clones, around four fifths appearing once. This chain links TRBV20-1 with TRBJ1-2; no definite D call. The sequencing here drew on PBMCs, taken after 24 months of ibrutinib treatment. This TCR was recovered from a human donor with chronic lymphocytic leukemia. This CDR3 reads CSARGDGYTF. CDR3 sequence (DNA): TGCAGTGCTAGGGGCGATGGCTACACCTTC.